The 27 T cell receptor beta chains below come from one sample, sequenced in a study of CD8 T cells in ankylosing spondylitis. TCRdb re-analysed the 5' RACE reads in MiXCR, keeping a single row per CDR3 protein. The sample has some 220,000 distinct CDR3 sequences, 7.3% seen once; the top ten hold around 14%. Study findings and constraints: It appeared that ankylosing spondylitis blood was characterized by a TCR beta motif of seven or eight highly homologous variants.

Antigens of these TCRs are unknown. The sample comprised blood, either unsorted or a sorted T cell fraction (not recorded which). The origin of the receptors is a male donor with ankylosing spondylitis.

This clonotype showed up just a few times. The rearrangement uses TRBV7-2 and TRBJ2-7; D gene ambiguous. Germline lookup yields CDR1 SGHTA and CDR2 FQGNSA. The CDR3 contains 14 residues. Trimming removed 4 bases at V and 3 bases at J, with 13 bases between. The CDR3 DNA reads TGTGCCAGCAGCTCCCCCCACCGAATCTACGAGCAGTACTTC. This gives the protein CASSSPHRIYEQYF.

This clonotype was detected many times. The chain has TRBV6-5 and TRBJ1-2, with D tentatively TRBD1 (5 bases). The germline gives CDR1 MNHEY, CDR2 SVGAGI. V lost 11 bases to trimming and J lost 10 bases, with 17 bases between them. The CDR3 spans 11 residues. The CDR3 bases are TGTGCCTGCCGCGCAGGGCCGTACTACACCTTC. Its protein product is CACRAGPYYTF.

The CDR3 DNA is TGCAGTGCCACCAGGGAACAGACCCAGTACTTC. Translation: CSATREQTQYF. The genes are TRBV20-1 and TRBJ2-5, with D possibly matching TRBD1 (5 bases). The ends were cut back, 6 bases at V and 6 bases at J, with 11 bases in the middle. The CDR3 sequence is 11 residues long. Germline CDR1 and CDR2: DFQATT and SNEGSKA (reference sequence).

Notes on this clonotype: This could be a read error, since a much larger clone is one nucleotide away. The rearrangement joins TRBV19 to TRBJ1-5, with D possibly matching TRBD1 (5 bases). Germline V gene data show CDR1 as LNHDA and CDR2 as SQIVND (reference sequence). This CDR3 is built from 14 residues. CDR3 in DNA: TGTGCCAATAGTATACCAGGGAGGAATCAGCCCCAGCATTTT. This codes for CANSIPGRNQPQHF. The whole variable domain, filled in from reference TRBV19 and TRBJ1-5, reads DGGITQSPKYLFRKEGQNVTLSCEQNLNHDAMYWYRQDPGQGLRLIYYSQIVNDFQKGDIAEGYSVSREKKESFPLTVTSAQKNPTAFYLCANSIPGRNQPQHFGDGTRLSIL.

This clonotype was detected only a few times. The chain employs TRBV20-1 and TRBJ2-7, with TRBD2 identical over 7 bases. Germline assignment: CDR1 DFQATT and CDR2 SNEGSKA (reference sequence). Unmatched junction bases numbered 11, after V lost 6 bases and J lost 0 bases. This CDR3 has 15 amino acids. CDR3 sequence reads: CSARALGGGSYEQYF. CDR3 bases: TGCAGTGCCCGAGCGTTGGGCGGGGGCTCCTACGAGCAGTACTTC.

Ten or more counts support this clonotype. The gene calls are TRBV10-2 and TRBJ2-2; D is possibly TRBD2 (6 bases). Germline V lookup: CDR1 WSHSY, CDR2 SAAADI. This CDR3 has 11 amino acids. Trimming removed 8 bases from V and 7 bases from J, with 8 bases in between. The CDR3 here is CASDGGGELFF. Here the CDR3 DNA reads TGCGCCAGCGACGGGGGCGGGGAGCTGTTTTTT.

Many counts were recorded for this clonotype. The chain combines TRBV6-5 with TRBJ2-1; 9 positions agree with TRBD1. Germline V gene sequence: CDR1 MNHEY, CDR2 SVGAGI. V trimming: 0 bases; J trimming: 2 bases; junction bases outside the gene matches: 5. The length of the CDR3 is 17 residues. The CDR3 sequence is CASSYSPDRGPYNEQFF. CDR3 DNA sequence: TGTGCCAGCAGTTACTCGCCGGACAGGGGACCCTACAATGAGCAGTTCTTC.

This clonotype came up many times. This chain connects TRBV11-2 to TRBJ2-1; 8 nucleotides line up with TRBD2. CDR1 and CDR2 (germline): SGHAT, FQNNGV. Trimming took 0 bases from V and 4 from J; bases not matched to a gene: 5. The CDR3 runs to 16 residues. CDR3 region: CASSLDAAGEYNEQFF. In DNA form, the CDR3 reads TGTGCCAGCAGCTTAGATGCAGCGGGAGAGTACAATGAGCAGTTCTTC.

This clonotype was seen repeatedly, ten times or more. In DNA, the CDR3 is TGCAGTGCACGACATGTAGGTTCGGACAGTACGAACACCGGGGAGCTGTTTTTT. Translating gives CSARHVGSDSTNTGELFF. The chain is built from TRBV20-1 and TRBJ2-2; a possible D gene is TRBD1 (6 bases). The germline V gene encodes CDR1 DFQATT and CDR2 SNEGSKA (reference sequence). The CDR3 consists of 18 residues. V gave up 6 bases and J gave up 0 bases, with 23 bases separating them.

This clonotype appeared many times. This chain joins TRBV11-2 and TRBJ2-3, with 11 positions matching TRBD2. The CDR3 runs to 16 residues. Trimming cost V 5 bases and J 0 bases; bases outside gene matches: 4. Per germline, CDR1 SGHAT and CDR2 FQNNGV. CDR3 region: CASSVGTSGSTDTQYF. In nucleotides, the CDR3 is TGTGCCAGCAGCGTTGGGACTAGCGGAAGCACAGATACGCAGTATTTT.

This clonotype was observed many times. The rearrangement uses TRBV9 and TRBJ2-7, with D maybe TRBD2 (5 bases). Trimming cost V 0 bases and J 3 bases, with 10 bases left between them. This CDR3 has 14 residues. Germline V gene lookup returns CDR1 SGDLS and CDR2 YYNGEE. DNA for the CDR3: TGTGCCAGCAGCGTAGGGCGGGTTGGCTACGAGCAGTACTTC. Amino acid sequence: CASSVGRVGYEQYF.

On this clonotype: One end of the junction fails to match germline, which may point to a read error. V gene TRBV29-1 combines with J gene TRBJ1-2; possibly TRBD1 for D (5 bases). CDR3 length equals 13 residues. The V gene's germline CDR1 is SQVTM and CDR2 ANQGSEA. The CDR3 DNA sequence: TGCAGCGTTCTCGGGACGGGTAACTATGGCCACACCTTC. It yields the protein CSVLGTGNYGHTF.

A few counts support this clonotype. The chain has TRBV4-2 and TRBJ1-1, with a tentative D call TRBD1 (6 bases). CDR3 length equals 16 residues. V was shortened by 0 bases and J by 0 bases, with 11 bases between the two germline ends. Germline-derived CDR1 and CDR2 are LGHNA and YNFKEQ. The CDR3, as DNA: TGTGCCAGCAGCCAAGATCACCGGGGGCTGAACACTGAAGCTTTCTTT. This codes for CASSQDHRGLNTEAFF.

Many counts were recorded for this clonotype. The V call is TRBV28, the J call TRBJ1-1, with D unresolved. The CDR3 is 16 residues long. Germline lookup yields CDR1 MDHEN and CDR2 SYDVKM. Trimming took 5 bases from V and 1 from J, leaving 17 bases between them. Here the CDR3 reads CASSPTVYTKNTEAFF. The CDR3 nucleotides read TGTGCCAGCAGTCCCACCGTCTACACTAAGAACACTGAAGCTTTCTTT.

This clonotype was observed at least ten times. The chain employs TRBV12-3 or TRBV12-4 and TRBJ1-1; D remains ambiguous. The CDR3 has 11 amino acids. Trimming stripped 6 bases from V and 8 bases from J, with 10 bases between. Here the CDR3 DNA reads TGTGCCAGCAGCCTGGGAATAGAAGCTTTCTTT. Translated: CASSLGIEAFF.

Ten or more counts support this clonotype. The genes are TRBV28 and TRBJ2-1; D ambiguous. CDR3 size: 16 residues. CDR1 is MDHEN and CDR2 is SYDVKM in the germline V gene. Trimming removed 5 bases from V and 0 bases from J, with 14 bases in between. CDR3 coding DNA: TGTGCCAGCAGTGCCGACTCTCCGAGCTCCTACAATGAGCAGTTCTTC. The encoded protein is CASSADSPSSYNEQFF.

This clonotype was seen only once. The genes are TRBV20-1 and TRBJ2-7, with D maybe TRBD1 (6 bases). The germline gives CDR1 DFQATT, CDR2 SNEGSKA (reference sequence). Trimming took off 3 bases at V and 1 base at J, with 19 bases between the two ends. This CDR3 has 16 residues. In DNA, the CDR3 is TGCAGTGCTAGGGCGATAGACAGGTTGCCTTCCTACGAGCAGTACTTC. Protein product: CSARAIDRLPSYEQYF.

This clonotype was picked up many times. The chain employs TRBV9 and TRBJ2-1; possible D gene TRBD2, 7 bases. CDR3 length equals 15 residues. Trimming shortened V by 0 bases and J by 7 bases, and 14 bases separated the two germline ends. Germline CDR1 is SGDLS and CDR2 is YYNGEE. Here the CDR3 reads CASSVGGGVGNEQFF. The DNA for the CDR3 is TGTGCCAGCAGCGTAGGCGGGGGCGTGGGGAATGAGCAGTTCTTC. The full variable domain, rest sourced from reference TRBV9 and TRBJ2-1, is DSGVTQTPKHLITATGQRVTLRCSPRSGDLSVYWYQQSLDQGLQFLIQYYNGEERAKGNILERFSAQQFPDLHSELNLSSLELGDSALYFCASSVGGGVGNEQFFGPGTRLTVL.

In this sample, this clonotype turned up a few times. This sequence joins TRBV20-1 and TRBJ1-1; the D is unclear. Germline CDR1 is DFQATT and CDR2 is SNEGSKA (reference sequence). Trimming removed 2 bases from V and 4 bases from J, with 11 bases in between. This CDR3 has 13 amino acids. The CDR3 here is CSARKEGGTEAFF. The DNA of the CDR3 is TGCAGTGCTAGAAAGGAAGGAGGCACTGAAGCTTTCTTT.

The chain employs TRBV13 and TRBJ1-1; D is ambiguous. CDR1 and CDR2 (germline): PRHDT, FYEKMQ (reference sequence). The CDR3 sequence is 13 residues long. V shed 10 bases and J shed 8 bases, with 20 bases lying between them. The CDR3 protein is CATTSRPQGEAFF. The CDR3 nucleotides are TGTGCCACCACCTCCCGACCCCAAGGGGAAGCTTTCTTT.

This clonotype was observed at least ten times. The V gene is TRBV7-9, the J gene TRBJ2-5, with D hard to call. The CDR3 sequence is 13 residues long. Germline V lookup: CDR1 SEHNR, CDR2 FQNEAQ (reference sequence). Trimming removed 3 bases from V and 2 bases from J, with 7 bases in between. CDR3 region: CASSFPGQETQYF. CDR3 nucleotide sequence: TGTGCCAGCAGCTTCCCAGGACAAGAGACCCAGTACTTC.

In its sample, this clonotype was seen many times. V and J are TRBV4-2 and TRBJ2-3; TRBD2 aligns across 10 bases. The CDR3 length is 15 residues. The V gene's germline CDR1 is LGHNA and CDR2 YNFKEQ. With 0 bases clipped from V and 4 bases from J, the junction kept 1 base outside the gene matches. In DNA form, the CDR3 reads TGTGCCAGCAGCCAAGATGGACTAGCGGCAGATACGCAGTATTTT. Its translation is CASSQDGLAADTQYF.

The sample holds a few counts of this clonotype. V gene TRBV19 combines with J gene TRBJ2-2; D uncertain. V was shortened by 8 bases and J by 0 bases, with 10 bases between the two germline ends. Germline CDR1 and CDR2: LNHDA and SQIVND (reference sequence). This CDR3 has 14 amino acids. CDR3 in DNA: TGTGCCAGTCTAGACACCCCGAACACCGGGGAGCTGTTTTTT. Its protein product is CASLDTPNTGELFF.

This clonotype was observed at least ten times. The chain couples TRBV7-9 to TRBJ2-2, with TRBD1 as a possible D gene (5 bases). The CDR3 runs 13 residues. Germline CDR1 SEHNR, CDR2 FQNEAQ (reference sequence). Between the trimmed V and J ends, which lost 5 bases and 4 bases, there was a span of 8 bases. The CDR3 nucleotides are TGTGCCAGCAGCGACAGCCTCACCGGGGAGCTGTTTTTT. This translates into CASSDSLTGELFF.

At least ten counts were recorded for this clonotype. This sequence joins TRBV10-3 and TRBJ1-1; D ambiguous. This CDR3 has 13 amino acids. The V end was cut by 6 bases, the J end by 0 bases, with 8 bases between. Germline assignment: CDR1 ENHRY and CDR2 SYGVKD. The CDR3 DNA reads TGTGCCATCAGGTGGGAGATGAACACTGAAGCTTTCTTT. Translated: CAIRWEMNTEAFF.

This clonotype was picked up many times. V usage is TRBV28 and J usage is TRBJ2-5; tentative D call: TRBD2 (5 bases). This CDR3 contains 16 residues. The V end was cut by 2 bases, the J end by 2 bases, with 15 bases between. CDR1 MDHEN and CDR2 SYDVKM come from the germline V gene. CDR3 sequence reads: CASSLGLALQQETQYF. CDR3 coding DNA: TGTGCCAGCAGTTTAGGGCTAGCTCTCCAACAAGAGACCCAGTACTTC.

This clonotype was seen ten or more times. The CDR3 DNA reads TGTGCCAGCAGCCTCAGGGTCGACGGGAGTGACACTGAAGCTTTCTTT. Translated: CASSLRVDGSDTEAFF. The V gene is TRBV6-1, the J gene TRBJ1-1; D may be TRBD1 (5 bases). V was cut by 6 bases and J by 3 bases, with 20 bases left in between. The V gene's germline CDR1 is MNHNS and CDR2 SASEGT. This CDR3 region has 16 residues.